The T cell receptor beta chain under discussion was sequenced for a study of blood T cell repertoires in COVID-19. TCRdb's table, derived via immunoSEQ multiplex PCR, lists solely in-frame clones and lacks some. This sample has 90,000 or so clones, with approximately 80% found just once. Sequenced: peripheral blood. The receptor was derived from a man aged 60 to 69 with acute or convalescent COVID-19.

CDR3 loop: CASSTGMGNTIYF. In DNA, the CDR3 is TGTGCCAGCAGTACAGGGATGGGAAACACCATATATTTT. The chain is built from TRBV2 and TRBJ1-3, with TRBD1 as a possible D gene (6 bases). CDR3 length equals 13 residues. CDR1 SNHLY and CDR2 FYNNEI come from the germline V gene. V was shortened by 5 bases and J by 4 bases, with 9 bases between the two germline ends.